These 13 T cell receptor beta chains were all obtained from the same sample, sequenced in a study of blood T cells in healthy people across ages. Primed by a sample-barcoded 5' primer and a J-beta primer mix, a second PCR proceeded for about 6 to 12 cycles. TCRdb re-analysed the 5' RACE reads in MiXCR, keeping a single row per CDR3 protein. The sample lists about 900,000 distinct CDR3 sequences; about 62% were seen once. The sample consisted of blood. The source of these receptors is a man aged 25 to 40 in good health.

The chain recombines TRBV30 with TRBJ2-7; the D is unclear. With 1 base removed from V and 3 bases from J, the gap between germline ends came to 13 bases. The CDR3 contains 14 residues. The germline gives CDR1 GTSNPN, CDR2 SVGIG (reference sequence). The CDR3 loop reads CAWSALPPGYEQYF. The CDR3 DNA is TGTGCCTGGAGTGCCTTACCCCCGGGCTACGAGCAGTACTTC. The full variable domain, its missing parts supplied by reference TRBV30 and TRBJ2-7, is SQTIHQWPATLVQPVGSPLSLECTVEGTSNPNLYWYRQAAGRGLQLLFYSVGIGQISSEVPQNLSASRPQDRQFILSSKKLLLSDSGFYLCAWSALPPGYEQYFGPGTRLTVT.

This clonotype has more than one count but fewer than ten. The J gene is TRBJ1-2, the V gene TRBV10-3; 8 positions match TRBD1. This CDR3 contains 14 residues. The V gene end was trimmed by 2 bases and the J gene end by 7 bases; junction bases not matched to a gene: 6. The V gene's germline CDR1 is ENHRY and CDR2 SYGVKD. CDR3 sequence reads: CAISETPDRGGYTF. For the CDR3, the DNA is TGTGCCATCAGTGAGACGCCTGACAGGGGTGGCTACACCTTC.

This clonotype was found a few times. V and J are TRBV7-3 and TRBJ2-1; 12 nucleotides agree with TRBD2. The trim removed 5 bases at V and 4 bases at J, leaving 6 bases unmatched. There are 16 residues in the CDR3. Germline V gene lookup returns CDR1 SGHTA and CDR2 FQGTGA. This CDR3 is CASSPSGTSGYNEQFF. For the CDR3, the DNA is TGTGCCAGCAGCCCTTCCGGGACTAGCGGGTACAATGAGCAGTTCTTC.

For the CDR3, the DNA is TGTGCCATCAGTGAGAGGCTAGCGGGGGAATTTGAGACCCAGTACTTC. Translated: CAISERLAGEFETQYF. The rearrangement joins TRBV10-3 to TRBJ2-5; TRBD2 aligns across 10 bases. Germline loops: CDR1 ENHRY, CDR2 SYGVKD. J was trimmed by 5 bases and V by 2 bases; bases with no gene match: 8. There are 16 residues in the CDR3.

This clonotype was seen a handful of times. The V call is TRBV12-3 or TRBV12-4, the J call TRBJ2-5; a possible D gene is TRBD1 (6 bases). The CDR3 contains 14 residues. V was pared by 7 bases and J by 0 bases, with 12 bases between. The CDR3 region is CASTPGVYQETQYF. The CDR3 DNA follows: TGTGCCAGCACCCCAGGGGTGTACCAAGAGACCCAGTACTTC.

V gene TRBV7-6 combines with J gene TRBJ2-1; D might be TRBD2 (6 bases). Germline values: CDR1 SGHVS, CDR2 FNYEAQ. V was shortened by 8 bases and J by 2 bases, with 13 bases between the two germline ends. There are 14 residues in the CDR3. The CDR3 spells CASCRDSPYNEQFF. In DNA, the CDR3 is TGTGCCAGCTGCCGGGACTCTCCCTACAATGAGCAGTTCTTC.

The chain joins TRBV6-7 to TRBJ2-1, with D hard to call. TRBV6-7 is an ORF; its function is uncertain. This CDR3 is built from 18 residues. The germline V and J ends were trimmed by 2 bases and 3 bases, with 20 bases remaining between them. DNA of the CDR3: TGTGCCAGCAGTTACCCCCTTACGGACCCAAAAATCTACAATGAGCAGTTCTTC. Protein: CASSYPLTDPKIYNEQFF.

This clonotype was found a few times. The chain links TRBV15 to TRBJ2-5, with 8 bases identical to TRBD2. Per germline, CDR1 LNHNV and CDR2 YYDKDF (reference sequence). Trimming cost V 0 bases and J 5 bases; bases outside gene matches: 11. The CDR3 covers 17 residues. CDR3: CATSRDASSGGRETQYF. The CDR3 DNA is TGTGCCACCAGCAGAGATGCATCCAGCGGGGGAAGGGAGACCCAGTACTTC.

The chain employs TRBV28 and TRBJ2-3; TRBD1 aligns across 9 bases. This CDR3 is 16 amino acids long. With V trimmed by 2 bases and J by 1 base, 4 bases remained unmatched. The germline CDR1 and CDR2 sequences are MDHEN and SYDVKM. The CDR3 loop is CASSLTRTGGTDTQYF. The CDR3 DNA follows: TGTGCCAGCAGTTTAACAAGGACAGGGGGCACAGATACGCAGTATTTT. Using reference TRBV28 and TRBJ2-3 for the parts outside the CDR3, the full variable domain is DVKVTQSSRYLVKRTGEKVFLECVQDMDHENMFWYRQDPGLGLRLIYFSYDVKMKEKGDIPEGYSVSREKKERFSLILESASTNQTSMYLCASSLTRTGGTDTQYFGPGTRLTVL.

This rearrangement joins TRBV10-3 to TRBJ2-4, with 8 nucleotides matching TRBD1. The DNA matches TRBJ2-7 better at its end, which makes the J call doubtful. The CDR3 contains 18 residues. Germline V gene lookup returns CDR1 ENHRY and CDR2 SYGVKD. CDR3 residues: CAISESSPEDRVTYEQYF. CDR3 in DNA: TGTGCCATCAGTGAGTCTTCCCCGGAGGACAGGGTTACCTACGAGCAGTACTTC.

This chain uses TRBV2 with TRBJ2-3; D perhaps matches TRBD2 (6 bases). V shed 6 bases and J shed 2 bases, with 15 bases lying between them. CDR3 length: 15 residues. Germline CDR1 is SNHLY and CDR2 is FYNNEI. CDR3 nucleotides: TGTGCCAGCAGGGGGGTGCGGGGCAACACAGATACGCAGTATTTT. Its protein is CASRGVRGNTDTQYF.

The rearrangement uses TRBV30 and TRBJ1-2; the D gene is possibly TRBD1 (5 bases). The CDR3 spans 15 residues. Germline CDR1 is GTSNPN and CDR2 is SVGIG (reference sequence). V gave up 4 bases and J gave up 5 bases, with 20 bases separating them. Written as DNA, the CDR3 is TGTGCCTGGAAGCCCCGGACACCTTATTGGTATGGCTACACCTTC. Encoded protein: CAWKPRTPYWYGYTF.

The V call is TRBV2, the J call TRBJ2-1; a weak D match, TRBD2 (7 bases). The CDR3 runs 18 residues. Germline-derived CDR1 and CDR2 are SNHLY and FYNNEI. The V end lost 6 bases, the J end lost 1 base, and 22 bases lay between the germline ends. The CDR3 loop is CASSVQLRGGASYNEQFF. In DNA form, the CDR3 reads TGTGCCAGCAGCGTCCAGTTGAGGGGGGGGGCTTCCTACAATGAGCAGTTCTTC.